A single TCR beta chain is shown here with its context. This sample was included in a study of cytomegalovirus exposure and HLA in healthy donors. Study overall: An earlier analysis found fewer than 140 million unique TCR beta sequences from around 180 million T cells.

The study ran its PCR with 60 Vbeta and 13 Jbeta primers. The repertoire was sequenced with immunoSEQ multiplex PCR; TCRdb's copy has only in-frame clones and lacks some. Of 150,000 to 250,000 clones in the sample, around four fifths were seen once. Deletions cut 3 bases from V and 6 bases from J, with 7 bases between. Germline assignment: CDR1 DFQATT and CDR2 SNEGSKA (reference sequence). There are 11 residues in the CDR3. This TCR came from a woman aged 45-60 years in good health and CMV-seropositive. V gene TRBV20-1 combines with J gene TRBJ2-3, with a tentative D call TRBD1 (5 bases). Sequenced: PBMCs. CDR3 DNA: TGCAGTGCTAGGTGGGGCGATACGCAGTATTTT. Translating it yields CSARWGDTQYF.